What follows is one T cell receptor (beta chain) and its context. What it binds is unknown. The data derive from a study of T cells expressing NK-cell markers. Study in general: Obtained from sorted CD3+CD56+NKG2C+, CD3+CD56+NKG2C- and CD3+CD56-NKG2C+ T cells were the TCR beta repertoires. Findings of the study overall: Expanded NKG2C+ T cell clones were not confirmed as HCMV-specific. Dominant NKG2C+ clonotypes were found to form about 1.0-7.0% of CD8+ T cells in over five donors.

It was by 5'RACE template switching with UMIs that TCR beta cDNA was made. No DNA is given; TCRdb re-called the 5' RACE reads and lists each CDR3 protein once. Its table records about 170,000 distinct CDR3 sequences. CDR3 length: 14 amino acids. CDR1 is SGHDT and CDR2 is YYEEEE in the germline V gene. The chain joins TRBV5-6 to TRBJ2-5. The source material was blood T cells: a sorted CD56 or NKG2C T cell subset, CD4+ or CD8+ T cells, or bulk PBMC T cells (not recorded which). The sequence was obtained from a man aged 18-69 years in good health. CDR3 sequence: CASSLDREQETQYF.